Listed below are T cell receptor beta chains from one sample, sequenced in a study of control samples from healthy donors and cancer patients. TCRdb keeps only in-frame clones here, not all; method: immunoSEQ multiplex PCR. The table records around 110,000 clones, 93% of them present only once. The specimen sequenced was blood. These receptors were collected from a young man in good health. The CDR3 runs from the conserved cysteine through the conserved F or W. D genes are given only for firm matches. The size field is filled for only some rows; it gives once, few, many or a size class.

J: TRBJ1-2; size: once; D: .; V: TRBV4-1; DNA: TGCGCCAGCAGCCTCCTCCAGGCGGAGATTAACTATGGCTACACCTTC; CDR3: CASSLLQAEINYGYTF
J: TRBJ2-3; size: .; D: .; V: TRBV25-1; DNA: TGTGCCAGCAGTGAAGGCGGGGGCCGAGAAGATACGCAGTATTTT; CDR3: CASSEGGGREDTQYF
J: TRBJ1-4; size: once; D: .; V: TRBV24-1; DNA: TGTGCCACCGGCCTGGGAGGGGCGAGTGAAAAACTGTTTTTT; CDR3: CATGLGGASEKLFF
J: TRBJ1-1; size: once; D: .; V: TRBV11-2; DNA: TGTGCCAGCAGCTTAGTAGTCAGGGGCCCCGCGGGAGCTTTCTTT; CDR3: CASSLVVRGPAGAFF
J: TRBJ2-5; size: .; D: TRBD1; V: TRBV5-4; DNA: TGTGCCAGCAGCCGGGACAGGGCCCAAGAGACCCAGTACTTC; CDR3: CASSRDRAQETQYF
J: TRBJ1-6; size: .; D: TRBD1; V: TRBV30; DNA: TGTGCCTGGAGTGGGGACAGGGGCGATAATTCACCCCTCCACTTT; CDR3: CAWSGDRGDNSPLHF
J: TRBJ1-4; size: .; D: .; V: TRBV23-1; DNA: TGCGCCAGCAGTCAATTTCCACCGAGGGTATCCTTTGCAACTAATGAAAAACTGTTTTTT; CDR3: CASSQFPPRVSFATNEKLFF
J: TRBJ1-5; size: .; D: .; V: TRBV24-1; DNA: TGTGCCACCAGTGATAGAGGGAATCAGCCCCAGCATTTT; CDR3: CATSDRGNQPQHF
J: TRBJ2-7; size: .; D: .; V: TRBV29-1; DNA: TGCAGCGTTGATGTCGGGGGCGCATCCTACGAGCAGTACTTC; CDR3: CSVDVGGASYEQYF
J: TRBJ1-1; size: .; D: .; V: TRBV7-9; DNA: TGTGCCAGCAGCCCAGGTGGGGGGCGGGCGAACACTGAAGCTTTCTTT; CDR3: CASSPGGGRANTEAFF
J: TRBJ2-3; size: .; D: .; V: TRBV3-1/TRBV3-2; DNA: TGTGCCAGCAGCCCTGGCGGGAAGGGGACGCAGTATTTT; CDR3: CASSPGGKGTQYF
J: TRBJ2-7; size: once; D: TRBD1; V: TRBV28; DNA: TGTGCCAGCAGTTCTACAGGGGGAGCCTACGAGCAGTACTTC; CDR3: CASSSTGGAYEQYF
J: TRBJ2-3; size: .; D: .; V: TRBV7-8; DNA: TGTGCCAGCAGCCACCCCCATGAGGATGCAGATACGCAGTATTTT; CDR3: CASSHPHEDADTQYF
J: TRBJ1-5; size: .; D: .; V: TRBV6-5; DNA: TGTGCCAGCTGCCTTTATAGCAATCAGCCCCAGCATTTT; CDR3: CASCLYSNQPQHF
J: TRBJ1-1; size: .; D: TRBD1; V: TRBV28; DNA: TGTGCCAGCAGTTCCTACAGGGGGGGGAACACTGAAGCTTTCTTT; CDR3: CASSSYRGGNTEAFF
J: TRBJ2-3; size: .; D: .; V: TRBV7-3; DNA: TGTGCCAGCAGCCCCCCCCCTATCACAGATACGCAGTATTTT; CDR3: CASSPPPITDTQYF
J: TRBJ2-5; size: .; D: .; V: TRBV6-5; DNA: TGTGCCAGCAGGGGCCTGGGTGGTTACTACTTC; CDR3: CASRGLGGYYF
J: TRBJ1-1; size: .; D: TRBD1; V: TRBV5-1; DNA: TGCGCCACCTCACAGGGGTTGAACACTGAAGCTTTCTTT; CDR3: CATSQGLNTEAFF
J: TRBJ2-3; size: .; D: .; V: TRBV7-9; DNA: TGTGCCAGCAGCTTATTCGCTAGCACAGATACGCAGTATTTT; CDR3: CASSLFASTDTQYF
J: TRBJ1-2; size: .; D: .; V: TRBV9; DNA: TGTGCCAGCAGCGTAGGGGGAAGGTGGCAGGGGCTGTCCTATGGCTACACCTTC; CDR3: CASSVGGRWQGLSYGYTF
J: TRBJ1-5; size: .; D: .; V: TRBV6-5; DNA: TGTGCCAGCAGTCCACAGGGAACCGGCAATCAGCCCCAGCATTTT; CDR3: CASSPQGTGNQPQHF
J: TRBJ1-4; size: .; D: TRBD1; V: TRBV7-8; DNA: TGTGCCAGCAGCTTGACCGGGACAGTTAATGAAAAACTGTTTTTT; CDR3: CASSLTGTVNEKLFF
J: TRBJ2-1; size: .; D: TRBD2; V: TRBV19; DNA: TGTGCCAGTAGCTTAACTAGCGGAACCAATGAGCAGTTCTTC; CDR3: CASSLTSGTNEQFF
J: TRBJ1-1; size: .; D: TRBD1; V: TRBV12-3/TRBV12-4; DNA: TGTGCCAGCAGCCTGGGACAGGACTTAGGAGCTTTCTTT; CDR3: CASSLGQDLGAFF
J: TRBJ2-5; size: .; D: .; V: TRBV18; DNA: TGTGCCAGCTCACCTAAAGTAGAGACCCAGTACTTC; CDR3: CASSPKVETQYF
J: TRBJ2-5; size: once; D: .; V: TRBV5-1; DNA: TGCGCCAGCAGCGCCCAGGGTCAAGAGACCCAGTACTTC; CDR3: CASSAQGQETQYF